What follows are 12 T cell receptor beta chains derived from one specimen sequenced in a study of cytotoxic CD8 clonotypes in ibrutinib-treated CLL. Assay: immunoSEQ multiplex PCR; the TCRdb copy retains only in-frame clones and omits some. Of about 2,800 clones listed, 75% to 85% were seen once; the top ten hold about 25%. This material consisted of PBMCs, taken before ibrutinib treatment. Receptor source: a human donor with chronic lymphocytic leukemia.

The rearrangement joins TRBV10-1 to TRBJ1-2; D gene unclear. Deletions cut 2 bases from V and 7 bases from J, with 11 bases between. Germline values: CDR1 WNHNN, CDR2 SYGVQD (reference sequence). The CDR3 spans 13 residues. The CDR3 DNA reads as TGCGCCAGCAGTGAGAGACGGGCCTCTGGCTACACCTTC. As protein: CASSERRASGYTF.

The rearrangement joins TRBV10-1 to TRBJ2-7; 8 bases are a match to TRBD1. Trimming took 5 bases from V and 6 from J; bases not matched to a gene: 9. CDR1 and CDR2 (germline): WNHNN, SYGVQD (reference sequence). The CDR3 sequence is 14 residues long. As DNA, the CDR3 is TGCGCCAGCAGTCGCCAGGGGGCTTTCGGCGAGCAGTACTTC. Protein product: CASSRQGAFGEQYF.

DNA of the CDR3: TGTGCCAGTAGTATCGGGACAGCCCAGGGATCCTATGGCTACACCTTC. It yields the protein CASSIGTAQGSYGYTF. The J gene is TRBJ1-2, the V gene TRBV19, with TRBD1 matching 7 bases. The CDR3 covers 16 residues. Germline-derived CDR1 and CDR2 are LNHDA and SQIVND (reference sequence). Trimming cost V 3 bases and J 4 bases; bases outside gene matches: 11.

This chain links TRBV2 with TRBJ1-2, with D perhaps TRBD1 (6 bases). There are 13 residues in the CDR3. The V end was cut by 7 bases, the J end by 5 bases, with 14 bases between. CDR1 and CDR2 (germline): SNHLY, FYNNEI. CDR3: CASTEGGVYGYTF. The CDR3 coding sequence is TGTGCCAGCACCGAAGGGGGAGTGTATGGCTACACCTTC.

The chain carries TRBV7-9 and TRBJ2-2; 11 bases map to TRBD2. The germline CDR1 and CDR2 sequences are SEHNR and FQNEAQ (reference sequence). This CDR3 region has 15 residues. Trimming at V came to 4 bases and at J to 4 bases, leaving 2 bases not matched to a gene. The CDR3 region has the DNA TGTGCCAGCAGCTCTAGCGGGGGGCCCACCGGGGAGCTGTTTTTT. Its protein is CASSSSGGPTGELFF.

The chain couples TRBV11-2 to TRBJ2-3; the match to TRBD2 covers 7 bases. V lost 4 bases, J lost 2 bases, and 9 bases stayed unmatched. CDR3 length: 16 amino acids. The germline V gene has CDR1 SGHAT and CDR2 FQNNGV. The CDR3 here is CASSSRRGDLTDTQYF. The CDR3 bases are TGTGCCAGCAGCTCTCGACGGGGGGATCTCACAGATACGCAGTATTTT.

Within the sample, this clone is large. This chain joins TRBV9 and TRBJ1-2; D not resolved. Germline V gene lookup returns CDR1 SGDLS and CDR2 YYNGEE. Between the trimmed V and J ends, which lost 0 bases and 1 base, there was a span of 10 bases. There are 15 residues in the CDR3. The CDR3 DNA sequence: TGTGCCAGCAGCGTAGGGAGGGCCGGTAACTATGGCTACACCTTC. It yields the protein CASSVGRAGNYGYTF.

The chain employs TRBV19 and TRBJ1-2; D gene unclear. V lost 9 bases, J lost 0 bases, and 2 bases lay in between. This CDR3 comprises 10 residues. The V gene's germline CDR1 is LNHDA and CDR2 SQIVND (reference sequence). For the CDR3, the DNA is TGTGCCAGCACTAACTATGGCTACACCTTC. Amino acids: CASTNYGYTF.

This chain connects TRBV2 to TRBJ2-2, with TRBD2 matching over 8 bases. V shed 5 bases, J shed 6 bases, and the junction held 8 bases outside the gene matches. From germline, CDR1 is SNHLY and CDR2 FYNNEI. CDR3 length: 15 residues. This CDR3 reads CASSPREAGAGELFF. CDR3 nucleotides: TGTGCCAGCAGTCCCCGGGAAGCGGGGGCCGGGGAGCTGTTTTTT.

As DNA, the CDR3 is TGTGCCAGCAGCTTCATAAACACTGAAGCTTTCTTT. Amino acid sequence: CASSFINTEAFF. The V call is TRBV7-9, the J call TRBJ1-1; D remains unclear. Germline CDR1 is SEHNR and CDR2 is FQNEAQ (reference sequence). Trimming removed 3 bases at V and 2 bases at J, with 4 bases between. The CDR3 runs to 12 residues.

The chain is built from TRBV14 and TRBJ2-2; 9 bases map to TRBD1. In germline, CDR1 is SGHDN, CDR2 FVKESK. This CDR3 is built from 16 residues. V lost 1 base, J lost 3 bases, and 3 bases stayed unmatched. CDR3 nucleotide sequence: TGTGCCAGCAGCCAAGTGGGACAGGGTTACACCGGGGAGCTGTTTTTT. Translated: CASSQVGQGYTGELFF.

The chain joins TRBV15 to TRBJ2-5; D perhaps matches TRBD2 (6 bases). Germline CDR1 and CDR2: LNHNV and YYDKDF (reference sequence). V dropped 0 bases and J dropped 4 bases, with 12 bases sitting between them. CDR3 size: 15 residues. CDR3 region: CATSRDGAGRETQYF. Here the CDR3 DNA reads TGTGCCACCAGCAGAGATGGTGCGGGGCGAGAGACCCAGTACTTC.